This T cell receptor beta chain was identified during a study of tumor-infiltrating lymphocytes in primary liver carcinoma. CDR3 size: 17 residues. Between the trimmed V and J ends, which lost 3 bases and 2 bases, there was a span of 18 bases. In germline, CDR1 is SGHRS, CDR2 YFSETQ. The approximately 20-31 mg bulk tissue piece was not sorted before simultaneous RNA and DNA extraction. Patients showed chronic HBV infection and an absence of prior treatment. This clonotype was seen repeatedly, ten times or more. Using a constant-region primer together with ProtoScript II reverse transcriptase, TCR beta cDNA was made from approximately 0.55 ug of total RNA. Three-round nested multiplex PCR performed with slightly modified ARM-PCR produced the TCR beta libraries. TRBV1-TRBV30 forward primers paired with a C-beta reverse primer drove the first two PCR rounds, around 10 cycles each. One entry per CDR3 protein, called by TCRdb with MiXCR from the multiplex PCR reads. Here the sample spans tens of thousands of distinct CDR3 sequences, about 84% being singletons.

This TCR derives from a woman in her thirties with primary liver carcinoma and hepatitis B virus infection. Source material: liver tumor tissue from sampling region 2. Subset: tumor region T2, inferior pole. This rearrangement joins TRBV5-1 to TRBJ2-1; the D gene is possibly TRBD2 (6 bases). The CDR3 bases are TGCGCCAGCAGCTGGGGCGCGGGATACTCAACCTACAATGAGCAGTTCTTC. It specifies CASSWGAGYSTYNEQFF.